This TCR beta chain was profiled in a study of siplizumab effects on memory and regulatory T cells. Comments on this clone: Its target is unknown.

Produced via immunoSEQ multiplex PCR; TCRdb's table is partial and in-frame only. The sample lists approximately 94,000 clones, more than 85% occurring once. The CDR3 totals 14 residues. Trimming removed 8 bases from V and 2 bases from J, with 14 bases in between. Germline assignment: CDR1 SGHTA and CDR2 FQGTGA. Study outcomes and limitations: Siplizumab caused a significant drop in alloreactive sequences traceable to unstimulated CD4+ memory cells. Apparently more diverse than memory cells, naive T cells also seemed major alloresponse contributors.

The chain combines TRBV7-3 with TRBJ2-3, with no clear D. This receptor was taken from a human donor in good health. The sample was CD4+ T cells sorted from blood. Written as DNA, the CDR3 is TGTGCCAGCGCCCTAGGTCCCCACACAGATACGCAGTATTTT. Translation: CASALGPHTDTQYF.